The clone carrying this TCR beta chain occurred a few times. What it binds is not known. With the Oncomine TCR Beta short-read assay, DNA from cultured CD4+ T cells was sequenced. In this case, cultured CD4+ T cells provided the extracted genomic DNA. TCRdb ran MiXCR on the PCR reads and lists one entry per CDR3 protein. The sample shows fewer than 10,000 distinct CDR3 sequences, around 23% of them seen only once. This sample stems from a study of vaccination and CD4 T cells after COVID-19. Whole-study results and caveats: Researchers report that 304 of 307 vaccine-specific clones in convalescent patients proved spike mono-reactive.

The treatment is: approximately nine-day PBMC culture with coronavirus spike peptide pools or control peptides (ViraFEST assay). Expanded clonotypes were found by TCR sequencing after peptide-pool stimulation (ViraFEST). Dates of PCR positivity, March to December 2020, preceded the US Alpha, Beta and Delta variants. From germline, CDR1 is MNHEY and CDR2 SVGEGT. The CDR3 runs to 13 residues. V was pared by 8 bases and J by 3 bases, with 5 bases of the junction left unmatched. The sequenced sample consisted of cultured CD4+ T cells from blood. The source of this sequence is a human donor with COVID-19. V and J are TRBV6-2 or TRBV6-3 and TRBJ2-7, with TRBD1 matching over 9 bases. Here the CDR3 reads CASRPGQGYEQYF. CDR3 nucleotides: TGTGCCAGCCGTCCGGGACAGGGCTACGAGCAGTACTTC.